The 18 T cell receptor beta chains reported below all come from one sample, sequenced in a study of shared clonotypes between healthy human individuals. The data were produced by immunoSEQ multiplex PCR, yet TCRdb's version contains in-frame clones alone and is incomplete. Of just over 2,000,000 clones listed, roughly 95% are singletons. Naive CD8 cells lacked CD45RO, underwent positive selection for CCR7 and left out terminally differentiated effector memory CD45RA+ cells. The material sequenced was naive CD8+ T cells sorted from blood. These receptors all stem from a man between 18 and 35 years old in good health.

CDR3 in DNA: TGTGCCAGCAGCTTATACAGGGATTTAAAGCGGGAGGGCAACGAGCAGTACTTC. Translating gives CASSLYRDLKREGNEQYF. The gene calls are TRBV5-5 and TRBJ2-7, with 10 bases lining up with TRBD2. The CDR3 runs 18 residues. The V segment lost 2 bases and the J segment 5 bases; nucleotides outside the gene matches: 16. Germline V gene sequence: CDR1 SGHKS, CDR2 YYEKEE (reference sequence).

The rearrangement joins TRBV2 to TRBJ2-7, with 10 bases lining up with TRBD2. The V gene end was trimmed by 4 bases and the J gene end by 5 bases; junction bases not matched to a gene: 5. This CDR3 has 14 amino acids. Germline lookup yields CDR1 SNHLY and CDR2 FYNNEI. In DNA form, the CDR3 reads TGTGCCAGCAGTGTTCTGGGACTAGCGAACGAGCAGTACTTC. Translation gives CASSVLGLANEQYF.

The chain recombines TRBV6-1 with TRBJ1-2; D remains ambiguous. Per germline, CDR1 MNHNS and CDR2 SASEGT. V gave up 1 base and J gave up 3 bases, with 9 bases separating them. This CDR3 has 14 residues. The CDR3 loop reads CASSEVGSYYGYTF. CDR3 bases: TGTGCCAGCAGTGAAGTAGGGTCTTACTATGGCTACACCTTC.

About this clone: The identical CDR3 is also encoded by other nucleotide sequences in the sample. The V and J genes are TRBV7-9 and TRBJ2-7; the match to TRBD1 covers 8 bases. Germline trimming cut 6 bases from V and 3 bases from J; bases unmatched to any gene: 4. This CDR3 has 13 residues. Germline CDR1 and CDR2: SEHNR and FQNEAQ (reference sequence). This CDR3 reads CASSSGTGYEQYF. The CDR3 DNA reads TGTGCCAGCAGTTCCGGGACAGGCTACGAGCAGTACTTC.

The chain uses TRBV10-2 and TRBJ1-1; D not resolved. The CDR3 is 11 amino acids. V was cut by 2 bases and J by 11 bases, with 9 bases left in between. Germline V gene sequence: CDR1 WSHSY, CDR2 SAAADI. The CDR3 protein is CASSEGIGAFF. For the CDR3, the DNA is TGCGCCAGCAGTGAGGGGATAGGGGCTTTCTTT.

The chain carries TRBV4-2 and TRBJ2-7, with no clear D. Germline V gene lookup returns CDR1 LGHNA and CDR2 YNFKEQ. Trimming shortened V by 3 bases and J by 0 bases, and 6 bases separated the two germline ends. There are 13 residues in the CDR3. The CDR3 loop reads CASSHRASYEQYF. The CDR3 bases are TGTGCCAGCAGCCATAGGGCCTCCTACGAGCAGTACTTC.

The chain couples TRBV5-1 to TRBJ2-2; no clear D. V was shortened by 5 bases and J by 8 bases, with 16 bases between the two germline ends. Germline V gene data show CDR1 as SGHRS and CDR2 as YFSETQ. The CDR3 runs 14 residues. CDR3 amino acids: CASRVDRTRGELFF. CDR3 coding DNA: TGCGCCAGCAGGGTTGATAGAACACGAGGGGAGCTGTTTTTT. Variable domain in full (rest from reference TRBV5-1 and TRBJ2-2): KAGVTQTPRYLIKTRGQQVTLSCSPISGHRSVSWYQQTPGQGLQFLFEYFSETQRNKGNFPGRFSGRQFSNSRSEMNVSTLELGDSALYLCASRVDRTRGELFFGEGSRLTVL.

For the CDR3, the DNA is TGTGCCAGCAGCACAGGGAACAATCAGCCCCAGCATTTT. Protein sequence: CASSTGNNQPQHF. The chain couples TRBV5-4 to TRBJ1-5; a possible D gene is TRBD1 (6 bases). There are 13 residues in the CDR3. Germline CDR1 is SGHNT and CDR2 is YYREEE (reference sequence). Trimming took 4 bases from V and 3 from J, leaving 8 bases between them.

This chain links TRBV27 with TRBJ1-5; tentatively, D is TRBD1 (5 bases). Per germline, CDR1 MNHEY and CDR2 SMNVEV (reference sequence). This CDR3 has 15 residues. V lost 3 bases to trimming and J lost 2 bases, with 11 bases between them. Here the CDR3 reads CASSFGGLGNQPQHF. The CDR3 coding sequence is TGTGCCAGCAGTTTTGGGGGTCTTGGCAATCAGCCCCAGCATTTT.

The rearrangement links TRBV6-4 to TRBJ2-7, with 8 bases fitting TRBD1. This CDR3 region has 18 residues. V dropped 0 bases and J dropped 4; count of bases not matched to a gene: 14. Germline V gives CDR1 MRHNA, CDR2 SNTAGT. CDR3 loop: CASSDSRNHRGKGYEQYF. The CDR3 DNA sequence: TGTGCCAGCAGTGACTCCCGAAATCACAGGGGGAAGGGGTACGAGCAGTACTTC.

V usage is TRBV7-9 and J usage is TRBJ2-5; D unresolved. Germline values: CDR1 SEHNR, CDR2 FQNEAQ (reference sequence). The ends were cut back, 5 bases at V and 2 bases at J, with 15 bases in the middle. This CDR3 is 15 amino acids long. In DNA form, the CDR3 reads TGTGCCAGCAGCCCGAGTATGTGGCGGCAAGAGACCCAGTACTTC. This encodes CASSPSMWRQETQYF.

The CDR3 nucleotides are TGTGCCTGGAGCGGCCTTGGGGACGATGAGCAGTTCTTC. As protein: CAWSGLGDDEQFF. This rearrangement joins TRBV30 to TRBJ2-1, with D perhaps assigned TRBD1 or TRBD2 (5 bases each). The CDR3 length is 13 residues. The V end was cut by 3 bases, the J end by 8 bases, with 14 bases between. In germline, CDR1 is GTSNPN, CDR2 SVGIG (reference sequence).

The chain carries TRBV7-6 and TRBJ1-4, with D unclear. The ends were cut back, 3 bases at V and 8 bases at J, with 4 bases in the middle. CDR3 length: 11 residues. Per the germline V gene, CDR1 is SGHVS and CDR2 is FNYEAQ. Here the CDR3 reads CASSLDEKLFF. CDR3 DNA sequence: TGTGCCAGCAGCTTGGACGAAAAACTGTTTTTT.

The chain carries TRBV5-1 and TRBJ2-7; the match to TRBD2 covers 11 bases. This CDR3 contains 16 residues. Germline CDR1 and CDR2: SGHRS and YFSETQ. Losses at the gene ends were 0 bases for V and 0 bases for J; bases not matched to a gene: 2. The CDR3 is CASSLDLAGGSYEQYF. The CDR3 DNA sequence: TGCGCCAGCAGCTTGGATCTAGCGGGGGGCTCCTACGAGCAGTACTTC.

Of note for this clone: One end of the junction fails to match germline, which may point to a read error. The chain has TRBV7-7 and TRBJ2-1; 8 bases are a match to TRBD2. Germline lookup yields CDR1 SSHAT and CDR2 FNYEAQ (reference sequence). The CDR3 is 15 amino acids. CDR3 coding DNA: TGTGCTAGCAGCCTACGACTAGCGTCGTGGGATGAGCAGTTCTTC. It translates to CASSLRLASWDEQFF.

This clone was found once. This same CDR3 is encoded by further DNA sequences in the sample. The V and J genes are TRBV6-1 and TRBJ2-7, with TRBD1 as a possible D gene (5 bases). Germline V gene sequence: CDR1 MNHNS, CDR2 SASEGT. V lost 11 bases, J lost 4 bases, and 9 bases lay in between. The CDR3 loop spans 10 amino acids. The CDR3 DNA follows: TGTGCCTCTGGGGCGTACGAGCAGTACTTC. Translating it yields CASGAYEQYF.

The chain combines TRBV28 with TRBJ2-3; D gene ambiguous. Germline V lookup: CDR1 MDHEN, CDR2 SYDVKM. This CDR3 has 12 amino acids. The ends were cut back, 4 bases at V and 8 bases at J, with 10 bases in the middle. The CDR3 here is CASSSEKITQYF. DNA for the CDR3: TGTGCCAGCAGTTCGGAGAAGATTACGCAGTATTTT.

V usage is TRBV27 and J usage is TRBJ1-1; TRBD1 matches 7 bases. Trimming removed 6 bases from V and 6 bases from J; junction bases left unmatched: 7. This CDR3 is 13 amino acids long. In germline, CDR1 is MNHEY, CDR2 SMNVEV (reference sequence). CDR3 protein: CASSDRVVSEAFF. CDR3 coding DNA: TGTGCCAGCAGCGACAGGGTAGTCTCTGAAGCTTTCTTT.